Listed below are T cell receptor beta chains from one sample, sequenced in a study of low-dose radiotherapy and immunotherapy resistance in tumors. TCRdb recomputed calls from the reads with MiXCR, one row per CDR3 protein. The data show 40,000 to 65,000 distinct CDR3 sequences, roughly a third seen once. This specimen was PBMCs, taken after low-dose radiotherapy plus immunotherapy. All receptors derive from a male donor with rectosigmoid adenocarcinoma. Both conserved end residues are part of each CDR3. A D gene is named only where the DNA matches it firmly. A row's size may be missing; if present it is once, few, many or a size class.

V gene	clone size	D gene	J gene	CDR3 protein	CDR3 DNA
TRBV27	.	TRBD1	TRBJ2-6	CASSSQHLARDRPHNVLTF	TGTGCCAGCAGTTCCCAGCACCTTGCCCGGGACAGGCCGCACAACGTCCTGACTTTC
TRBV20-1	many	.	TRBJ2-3	CSANREFTDTQYF	TGCAGTGCCAACCGGGAATTCACAGATACGCAGTATTTT
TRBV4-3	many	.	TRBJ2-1	CASSQEADRFSPEQFF	TGCGCCAGCAGCCAAGAGGCGGATCGCTTTTCACCTGAGCAGTTCTTC
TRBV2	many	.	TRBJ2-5	CASSEQLMWGGTQYF	TGTGCCAGCAGTGAACAGCTAATGTGGGGAGGGACCCAGTACTTC
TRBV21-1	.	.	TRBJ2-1	CASSKWGLAGGANEQFF	TGTGCCAGCAGCAAATGGGGACTAGCGGGAGGGGCCAATGAGCAGTTCTTC
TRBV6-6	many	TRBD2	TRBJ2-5	CASSPSGRASRETQYF	TGTGCCAGCAGTCCGAGCGGGAGGGCCTCCAGGGAGACCCAGTACTTC
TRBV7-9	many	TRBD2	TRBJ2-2	CASSLGGSLGPNTGELFF	TGTGCCAGCAGCTTAGGCGGGAGCCTGGGCCCGAACACCGGGGAGCTGTTTTTT
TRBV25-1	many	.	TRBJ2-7	CASNLGGWDEQYF	TGTGCCAGCAACCTGGGGGGTTGGGACGAGCAGTACTTC
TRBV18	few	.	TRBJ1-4	CASSPPTGGLGGEKLFF	TGTGCCAGCTCACCACCGACGGGAGGGCTCGGTGGAGAAAAACTGTTTTTT
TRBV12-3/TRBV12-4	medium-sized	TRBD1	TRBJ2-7	CASSQGGQGYEQYF	TGTGCCAGCAGCCAGGGGGGACAGGGGTACGAGCAGTACTTC
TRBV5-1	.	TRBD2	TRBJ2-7	CASRRGGDSYEQYF	TGCGCCAGCAGGAGGGGAGGGGACTCCTACGAGCAGTACTTC
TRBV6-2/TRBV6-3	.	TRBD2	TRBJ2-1	CASSYSPPSGVDNEQFF	TGTGCCAGCAGTTACTCTCCGCCTAGCGGGGTAGACAATGAGCAGTTCTTC